This T cell receptor beta chain is from a study of graft-versus-host responses after intestinal transplantation. Study-level results: There were GvH clones found in recipient marrow, and some of them appeared first in ileum or blood.

With 0 bases clipped from V and 5 bases from J, the junction kept 8 bases outside the gene matches. This CDR3 is 16 amino acids long. CDR1 is SGDLS and CDR2 is YYNGEE in the germline V gene. This table comes from immunoSEQ multiplex PCR, and its TCRdb copy is limited to in-frame clones, with some not included. This sample yields around 17,000 clones, of which over 80% are seen a single time; approximately 6% belongs to the top ten. Worth noting for this clone: Its target is unknown.

The rearrangement links TRBV9 to TRBJ2-1, with 7 nucleotides matching TRBD2. Here the sequenced sample was PBMCs, taken approximately 3.5 months after intestinal transplant. The clonotype originates from a human patient who received an intestinal transplant, so some T cells may come from the graft donor. CDR3 bases: TGTGCCAGCAGCGTAGTGGGGGGAGGGCCTAACAATGAGCAGTTCTTC. It specifies CASSVVGGGPNNEQFF.